The 5 T cell receptor beta chains below all came from one sample that was sequenced in a study of blood T cell repertoires in COVID-19. Data came from immunoSEQ multiplex PCR; TCRdb stores just in-frame clones and leaves some out. The top ten clones hold 3.4% of a sample with some 270,000 clones, about 80% of them seen once. The specimen was PBMCs or T cells enriched from blood (not recorded which). The receptors were sampled from a man aged 50-60 years who had recovered from COVID-19.

This clone was found a few times. The chain has TRBV5-4 and TRBJ1-6; 9 bases match TRBD1. The CDR3 runs to 16 residues. V dropped 5 bases and J dropped 7; count of bases not matched to a gene: 10. Germline CDR1 SGHNT, CDR2 YYREEE (reference sequence). The CDR3 nucleotides read TGTGCCAGCAGGGCGGGACAGGGACCAGGGAATTCACCCCTCCACTTT. Amino acid sequence: CASRAGQGPGNSPLHF.

The CDR3 DNA follows: TGTGCCAGCACCGACAGGTCAGGTACTTACGAGCAGTACTTC. Amino acids: CASTDRSGTYEQYF. The chain is built from TRBV3-1 (or the pseudogene TRBV3-2) and TRBJ2-7; the D gene is possibly TRBD1 (6 bases). The CDR3 covers 14 residues. Germline-derived CDR1 and CDR2 are LGHDT and YNNKEL (reference sequence). Between the trimmed V and J ends, which lost 7 bases and 4 bases, there was a span of 17 bases.

The CDR3 is CASSSQPRTGGWYEQYF. The CDR3 DNA reads TGTGCCAGCAGCTCTCAACCCCGGACAGGGGGCTGGTACGAGCAGTACTTC. This chain joins TRBV5-5 and TRBJ2-7; TRBD1 agrees at 11 bases. V lost 3 bases, J lost 4 bases, and 12 bases stayed unmatched. The CDR3 is 17 amino acids. The germline gives CDR1 SGHKS, CDR2 YYEKEE (reference sequence). Full variable domain (outside the CDR3, taken from reference TRBV5-5 and TRBJ2-7): DAGVTQSPTHLIKTRGQQVTLRCSPISGHKSVSWYQQVLGQGPQFIFQYYEKEERGRGNFPDRFSARQFPNYSSELNVNALLLGDSALYLCASSSQPRTGGWYEQYFGPGTRLTVT.

The CDR3 is CASSEVGGLAVDNEQFF. The DNA for the CDR3 is TGTGCCAGCAGTGAAGTGGGGGGGCTAGCGGTGGACAATGAGCAGTTCTTC. The V and J genes are TRBV2 and TRBJ2-1, with D possibly TRBD2 on 7 matching bases. The germline gives CDR1 SNHLY, CDR2 FYNNEI. V was shortened by 1 base and J by 5 bases, with 18 bases between the two germline ends. The CDR3 runs 17 residues. Variable domain in full (rest from reference TRBV2 and TRBJ2-1): EPEVTQTPSHQVTQMGQEVILRCVPISNHLYFYWYRQILGQKVEFLVSFYNNEISEKSEIFDDQFSVERPDGSNFTLKIRSTKLEDSAMYFCASSEVGGLAVDNEQFFGPGTRLTVL.

The genes are TRBV6-1 and TRBJ1-4, with D possibly matching TRBD1 (5 bases). This CDR3 spans 14 amino acids. The V end lost 3 bases, the J end lost 8 bases, and 13 bases lay between the germline ends. Per the germline V gene, CDR1 is MNHNS and CDR2 is SASEGT. Written as DNA, the CDR3 is TGTGCCAGCAGTGATCCCAGGGTGTGGGAAAAACTGTTTTTT. The encoded protein is CASSDPRVWEKLFF.